These 23 T cell receptor beta chains were sequenced from one sample in a study of blood T cell repertoires in COVID-19 (dated by TCRdb to about 2020). Libraries were constructed by the immunoSEQ multiplex PCR assay. TCRdb took this table from immuneACCESS and kept in-frame rearrangements with V and J called. Such tables lack part of the clones; where checked against another copy, unresolved V genes explain under half of the gap, and the rest is unexplained. The sample has under 80,000 clones on record, approximately 80% of them singletons. The ten largest clones add up to around 38% of the sample. What was sequenced was peripheral blood. These receptors all stem from a man older than 75 with acute or convalescent COVID-19.

V is TRBV24-1 and J is TRBJ2-2; weak D call: TRBD2 (6 bases). This CDR3 contains 13 residues. V was pared by 6 bases and J by 7 bases, with 11 bases between. In germline, CDR1 is KGHDR, CDR2 SFDVKD. CDR3 amino acids: CATSKSEGGELFF. CDR3 in DNA: TGTGCCACCAGTAAATCGGAGGGCGGGGAGCTGTTTTTT.

This chain uses TRBV18 with TRBJ1-1; 8 nucleotides line up with TRBD1. The germline CDR1 and CDR2 sequences are KGHSH and LQKENI. CDR3 length: 14 amino acids. With 5 bases clipped from V and 4 bases from J, the junction kept 6 bases outside the gene matches. This chain's CDR3 is CASSLSDRATEAFF. DNA of the CDR3: TGTGCCAGCTCATTATCGGACAGGGCCACTGAAGCTTTCTTT. Complete variable domain (other parts from reference TRBV18 and TRBJ1-1): NAGVMQNPRHLVRRRGQEARLRCSPMKGHSHVYWYRQLPEEGLKFMVYLQKENIIDESGMPKERFSAEFPKEGPSILRIQQVVRGDSAAYFCASSLSDRATEAFFGQGTRLTVV.

The chain recombines TRBV7-2 with TRBJ2-2; the match to TRBD1 covers 9 bases. The germline V gene has CDR1 SGHTA and CDR2 FQGNSA. The V gene end was trimmed by 4 bases and the J gene end by 1 base; junction bases not matched to a gene: 7. The CDR3 is 17 residues long. CDR3 in amino acids: CASSWSGQGRNTGELFF. The CDR3 DNA reads as TGTGCCAGCAGCTGGTCGGGACAGGGAAGGAACACCGGGGAGCTGTTTTTT.

In this sample, this clone turned up a few times. The rearrangement joins TRBV19 to TRBJ2-7, with 10 positions matching TRBD1. CDR1 and CDR2 (germline): LNHDA, SQIVND (reference sequence). The CDR3 is 15 residues long. Trimming removed 6 bases from V and 4 bases from J; junction bases left unmatched: 9. DNA of the CDR3: TGTGCCAGTAGCCTAACCGGGACAGGGGATTACGAGCAGTACTTC. This codes for CASSLTGTGDYEQYF. Full variable domain (rest looked up from reference TRBV19 and TRBJ2-7): DGGITQSPKYLFRKEGQNVTLSCEQNLNHDAMYWYRQDPGQGLRLIYYSQIVNDFQKGDIAEGYSVSREKKESFPLTVTSAQKNPTAFYLCASSLTGTGDYEQYFGPGTRLTVT.

The chain carries TRBV7-9 and TRBJ1-6; D is unresolved. Deletions cut 5 bases from V and 8 bases from J, with 13 bases between. CDR1 and CDR2 from the germline V gene are SEHNR and FQNEAQ (reference sequence). The CDR3 covers 14 residues. CDR3 nucleotide sequence: TGTGCCAGCAGCCCAGTCGGGGTTCATTCACCCCTCCACTTT. Amino acids: CASSPVGVHSPLHF.

The CDR3 bases are TGTGCCAGCAGCTCGGGACTAGCGGGGGGGCCTTACAATGAGCAGTTCTTC. Translation gives CASSSGLAGGPYNEQFF. The J gene is TRBJ2-1, the V gene TRBV7-9, with TRBD2 identical over 16 bases. J gave up 4 bases and V 4 bases, and 4 bases lay outside the gene matches. Germline V lookup: CDR1 SEHNR, CDR2 FQNEAQ (reference sequence). This CDR3 spans 17 amino acids.

V and J are TRBV7-9 and TRBJ1-2; 8 nucleotides line up with TRBD1. After removal of 5 bases from V and 0 bases from J, the junction contained 8 bases not matched to a gene. CDR1 and CDR2 (germline): SEHNR, FQNEAQ (reference sequence). The CDR3 runs to 16 residues. As DNA, the CDR3 is TGTGCCAGCAGCCCCGGACAGGGCCTTTCTAACTATGGCTACACCTTC. Translation: CASSPGQGLSNYGYTF.

This clone was counted only a few times. The rearrangement uses TRBV6-5 and TRBJ1-4; 7 bases fit TRBD1. This CDR3 has 15 residues. The V gene end was trimmed by 7 bases and the J gene end by 6 bases; junction bases not matched to a gene: 11. Looked up from germline, CDR1 is MNHEY and CDR2 is SVGAGI. The CDR3 spells CASKSSGTDYEKLFF. The CDR3 nucleotides read TGTGCCAGCAAGTCTTCCGGGACAGATTATGAAAAACTGTTTTTT.

The chain has TRBV19 and TRBJ1-6, with 9 positions matching TRBD1. J gave up 5 bases and V 6 bases, and 8 bases lay outside the gene matches. CDR3 length: 16 residues. Germline V gives CDR1 LNHDA, CDR2 SQIVND (reference sequence). CDR3 sequence: CASRPQGAINNSPLHF. CDR3 sequence (DNA): TGTGCCAGTAGACCACAGGGGGCTATTAATAATTCACCCCTCCACTTT. Full variable domain (missing parts from reference TRBV19 and TRBJ1-6): DGGITQSPKYLFRKEGQNVTLSCEQNLNHDAMYWYRQDPGQGLRLIYYSQIVNDFQKGDIAEGYSVSREKKESFPLTVTSAQKNPTAFYLCASRPQGAINNSPLHFGNGTRLTVT.

The sample holds one count of this clone. The CDR3 DNA reads TGTGCCAGTAGTCCCCAAGAGGGAGCGGGAGGGAACACAGATACGCAGTATTTT. Its translation is CASSPQEGAGGNTDTQYF. The V gene is TRBV19, the J gene TRBJ2-3, with 10 bases that match TRBD2. The CDR3 spans 18 residues. Germline V gene data show CDR1 as LNHDA and CDR2 as SQIVND (reference sequence). V dropped 5 bases and J dropped 2; count of bases not matched to a gene: 13.

The chain couples TRBV5-1 to TRBJ2-7, with D possibly TRBD2 on 6 matching bases. The ends were cut back, 0 bases at V and 4 bases at J, with 26 bases in the middle. The CDR3 contains 19 residues. Germline-derived CDR1 and CDR2 are SGHRS and YFSETQ. The CDR3 DNA reads TGCGCCAGCAGCTTGGTGTCGAGGCGCGGGAAACCTGGGGCTTACGAGCAGTACTTC. The encoded protein is CASSLVSRRGKPGAYEQYF.

This clone was detected a few times. The chain recombines TRBV13 with TRBJ1-2, with unresolved D. The CDR3 consists of 14 residues. The germline V and J ends were trimmed by 5 bases and 7 bases, with 17 bases remaining between them. Germline loops: CDR1 PRHDT, CDR2 FYEKMQ (reference sequence). CDR3 amino acids: CASSLPTISSGYTF. DNA of the CDR3: TGTGCCAGCAGCCTGCCGACTATCTCGAGTGGCTACACCTTC.

The chain is built from TRBV5-4 and TRBJ1-4; possibly TRBD1 for D (5 bases). With 4 bases removed from V and 5 bases from J, the gap between germline ends came to 15 bases. CDR3 length: 15 residues. Germline assignment: CDR1 SGHNT and CDR2 YYREEE (reference sequence). CDR3 nucleotide sequence: TGTGCCAGCAGCCAATATACAGGATTAAATGAAAAACTGTTTTTT. This gives the protein CASSQYTGLNEKLFF.

This clone has a single count. The chain is built from TRBV29-1 and TRBJ2-1; the match to TRBD2 covers 7 bases. Looked up from germline, CDR1 is SQVTM and CDR2 is ANQGSEA. The CDR3 consists of 16 residues. V gave up 3 bases and J gave up 8 bases; unmatched junction bases: 16. CDR3 sequence: CSVDLGGLAAGDEQFF. CDR3 DNA sequence: TGCAGCGTTGACCTGGGTGGCCTAGCGGCCGGGGATGAGCAGTTCTTC.

The rearrangement joins TRBV6-2 or TRBV6-3 to TRBJ1-2, with D hard to call. Germline V gene sequence: CDR1 MNHEY, CDR2 SVGEGT. This CDR3 contains 12 residues. Trimming shortened V by 5 bases and J by 7 bases, and 11 bases separated the two germline ends. The CDR3 spells CASSQDWGGYTF. The CDR3 nucleotides read TGTGCCAGCAGTCAGGACTGGGGTGGCTACACCTTC.

This clone was counted a few times. V usage is TRBV5-5 and J usage is TRBJ2-7; TRBD1 might be the D (6 bases). V dropped 4 bases and J dropped 0 bases, with 11 bases sitting between them. CDR1 is SGHKS and CDR2 is YYEKEE in the germline V gene (reference sequence). This CDR3 has 14 amino acids. CDR3 DNA sequence: TGTGCCAGCAGCCTAGGACAGAGCTCCTACGAGCAGTACTTC. Translating gives CASSLGQSSYEQYF.

The rearrangement uses TRBV28 and TRBJ2-7, with TRBD2 matching over 11 bases. The CDR3 has 14 amino acids. Germline V gene lookup returns CDR1 MDHEN and CDR2 SYDVKM. The junction had 2 bases not matched to a gene; V was cut back by 7 bases and J by 0 bases. Here the CDR3 DNA reads TGTGCCAGCACCACTAGCGGGAGCTCCTACGAGCAGTACTTC. Its translation is CASTTSGSSYEQYF.

V gene TRBV7-9 combines with J gene TRBJ2-7; 12 bases are shared with TRBD1. From germline, CDR1 is SEHNR and CDR2 FQNEAQ (reference sequence). Trimming cost V 2 bases and J 7 bases; bases outside gene matches: 9. The CDR3 totals 16 residues. As DNA, the CDR3 is TGTGCCAGCAGCTTAAGCATTGGGACAGGGGGCCTTGAGCAGTACTTC. Its translation is CASSLSIGTGGLEQYF.

The V call is TRBV30, the J call TRBJ1-2; no reliable D call. The CDR3 contains 13 residues. In germline, CDR1 is GTSNPN, CDR2 SVGIG (reference sequence). V lost 2 bases, J lost 3 bases, and 10 bases lay in between. The CDR3 reads CAWSLAGDYGYTF. CDR3 nucleotides: TGTGCCTGGAGTCTAGCAGGCGACTATGGCTACACCTTC.

The rearrangement joins TRBV7-2 to TRBJ1-1; D remains unclear. Trimming pared 7 bases from V and 2 bases from J, leaving 8 bases between. Germline lookup yields CDR1 SGHTA and CDR2 FQGNSA. This CDR3 has 12 amino acids. This CDR3 is CASIRSNTEAFF. The CDR3 DNA follows: TGTGCCAGCATCCGGAGTAACACTGAAGCTTTCTTT.

The chain combines TRBV7-2 with TRBJ2-3; a weak D match, TRBD1 (5 bases). The CDR3 sequence is 15 residues long. Looked up from germline, CDR1 is SGHTA and CDR2 is FQGNSA. Trimming took 1 base from V and 0 from J, leaving 8 bases between them. The CDR3 loop reads CASSLVTVSTDTQYF. CDR3 coding DNA: TGTGCCAGCAGCTTAGTGACAGTCAGCACAGATACGCAGTATTTT.

The chain recombines TRBV6-2 or TRBV6-3 with TRBJ2-1; D perhaps matches TRBD1 (6 bases). Trimming cost V 6 bases and J 1 base, with 13 bases left between them. The CDR3 sequence is 15 residues long. The germline CDR1 and CDR2 sequences are MNHEY and SVGEGT. The CDR3 region has the DNA TGTGCCAGCAGCTCATACCAGGGGTCCTACAATGAGCAGTTCTTC. Protein: CASSSYQGSYNEQFF.

The CDR3 bases are TGCAGCGTTGTTTTCCGGGTCCTCGGGGAGACCCAGTACTTC. Translating gives CSVVFRVLGETQYF. The V gene is TRBV29-1, the J gene TRBJ2-5; D is unclear. Per germline, CDR1 SQVTM and CDR2 ANQGSEA. Trimming removed 4 bases at V and 5 bases at J, with 17 bases between. The CDR3 totals 14 residues.